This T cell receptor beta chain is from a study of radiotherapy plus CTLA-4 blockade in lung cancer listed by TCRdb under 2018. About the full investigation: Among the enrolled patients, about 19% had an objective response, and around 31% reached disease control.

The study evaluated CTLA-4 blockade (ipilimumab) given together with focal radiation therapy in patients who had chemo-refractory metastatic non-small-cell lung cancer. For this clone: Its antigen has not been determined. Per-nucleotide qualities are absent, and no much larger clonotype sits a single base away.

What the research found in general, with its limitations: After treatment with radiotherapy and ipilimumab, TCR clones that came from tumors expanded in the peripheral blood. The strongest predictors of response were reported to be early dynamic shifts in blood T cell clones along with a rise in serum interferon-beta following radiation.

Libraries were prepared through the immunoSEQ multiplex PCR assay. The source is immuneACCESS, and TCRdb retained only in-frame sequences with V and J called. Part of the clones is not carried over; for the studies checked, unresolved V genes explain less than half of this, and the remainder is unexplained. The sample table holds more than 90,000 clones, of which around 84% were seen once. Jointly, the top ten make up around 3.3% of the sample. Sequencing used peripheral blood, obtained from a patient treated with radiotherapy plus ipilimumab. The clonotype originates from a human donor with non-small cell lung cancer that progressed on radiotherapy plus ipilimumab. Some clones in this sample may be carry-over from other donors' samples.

The CDR3 reads CASSLEAGGRGYTF. Here is the DNA: TGTGCCAGCAGCTTAGAAGCAGGGGGCCGTGGCTACACCTTC. Recombination linked TRBV7-6 to TRBJ1-2; TRBD1 fits 8 bases in the junction. Taken from cysteine to phenylalanine, the CDR3 has 14 residues. CDR3 DNA is the only sequence kept; it has 42 bases, read in frame from the first base. V trim: 1 base; J trim: 7 bases; unmatched bases: 5. Reading the germline V gene gives CDR1 SGHVS and CDR2 FNYEAQ.